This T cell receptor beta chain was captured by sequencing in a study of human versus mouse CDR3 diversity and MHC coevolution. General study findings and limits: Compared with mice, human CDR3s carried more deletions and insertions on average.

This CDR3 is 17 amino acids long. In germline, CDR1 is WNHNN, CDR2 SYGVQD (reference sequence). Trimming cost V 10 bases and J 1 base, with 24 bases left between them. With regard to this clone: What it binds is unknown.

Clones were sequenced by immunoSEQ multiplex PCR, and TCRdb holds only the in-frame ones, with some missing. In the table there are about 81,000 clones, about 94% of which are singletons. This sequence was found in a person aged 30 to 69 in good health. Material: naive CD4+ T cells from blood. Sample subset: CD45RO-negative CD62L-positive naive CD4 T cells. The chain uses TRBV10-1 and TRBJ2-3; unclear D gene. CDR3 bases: TGCGCCACCGCCCCCCTTCTGAAGGAGCGAGGCACAGATACGCAGTATTTT. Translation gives CATAPLLKERGTDTQYF.